These 11 T cell receptor beta chains were all obtained from the same sample, sequenced in a study of T cells after posttransplantation cyclophosphamide. Methotrexate plus calcineurin inhibitor accompanied controls' myeloablative marrow transplants; sampling was 1 year later. Here immunoSEQ multiplex PCR was the method, and the copy in TCRdb shows in-frame clones only, minus some. The data hold about 24,000 clones, with roughly nine tenths observed a single time. The sample in question was PBMCs, obtained after an allogeneic stem cell transplant with a calcineurin inhibitor and methotrexate. Every receptor here comes from a female patient in her fifties who received an allogeneic stem cell transplant from an unrelated donor, was CMV-positive, and had chronic GVHD only. The T cells may come from the graft donor.

The rearrangement uses TRBV15 and TRBJ2-5; D might be TRBD2 (5 bases). The CDR3 runs to 15 residues. Germline V gene lookup returns CDR1 LNHNV and CDR2 YYDKDF (reference sequence). With 1 base removed from V and 2 bases from J, the gap between germline ends came to 11 bases. The DNA for the CDR3 is TGTGCCACCAGCAGAGCCTTCGGGGATCAAGAGACCCAGTACTTC. It translates to CATSRAFGDQETQYF.

The gene calls are TRBV5-1 and TRBJ2-7; 7 bases are a match to TRBD2. CDR3 length: 16 amino acids. Per germline, CDR1 SGHRS and CDR2 YFSETQ. V lost 2 bases and J lost 3; bases outside the gene matches: 11. The CDR3 region is CASSLGLDNNIYEQYF. The CDR3 nucleotides read TGCGCCAGCAGCTTAGGACTAGATAATAACATCTACGAGCAGTACTTC.

The J gene is TRBJ2-7, the V gene TRBV28; D possibly corresponds to TRBD1 (5 bases). The V gene's germline CDR1 is MDHEN and CDR2 SYDVKM. This CDR3 region has 14 residues. V shed 6 bases and J shed 2 bases, with 14 bases lying between them. CDR3 residues: CASSRGHKPYEQYF. The CDR3, as DNA: TGTGCCAGCAGCCGCGGACATAAACCCTACGAGCAGTACTTC. Using reference TRBV28 and TRBJ2-7 for the parts outside the CDR3, the full variable domain is DVKVTQSSRYLVKRTGEKVFLECVQDMDHENMFWYRQDPGLGLRLIYFSYDVKMKEKGDIPEGYSVSREKKERFSLILESASTNQTSMYLCASSRGHKPYEQYFGPGTRLTVT.

This clone was found a few times. This chain connects TRBV6-1 to TRBJ1-1; 7 bases fit TRBD1. CDR1 is MNHNS, CDR2 SASEGT, per germline. Trimming took 1 base from V and 0 from J; bases not matched to a gene: 2. The CDR3 totals 15 residues. CDR3 amino acids: CASSEEGQLNTEAFF. The CDR3 DNA sequence: TGTGCCAGCAGTGAAGAGGGACAGCTGAACACTGAAGCTTTCTTT.

This chain joins TRBV2 and TRBJ1-5, with unresolved D. From germline, CDR1 is SNHLY and CDR2 FYNNEI. The CDR3 runs to 14 residues. Trimming pared 3 bases from V and 6 bases from J, leaving 12 bases between. CDR3 nucleotide sequence: TGTGCCAGCAGTGATTTGAGAGGGAGTCAGCCCCAGCATTTT. Its protein is CASSDLRGSQPQHF.

This sequence joins TRBV13 and TRBJ2-3; TRBD1 might be the D (5 bases). V was cut by 0 bases and J by 4 bases, with 14 bases left in between. This CDR3 comprises 16 residues. Germline V CDR1 and CDR2: PRHDT, FYEKMQ (reference sequence). CDR3 in DNA: TGTGCCAGCAGCTTAGGCAGCAATAGGGGCCCAGATACGCAGTATTTT. It yields the protein CASSLGSNRGPDTQYF.

The chain has TRBV5-5 and TRBJ1-4; possible D gene TRBD1, 6 bases. Trimming took 3 bases from V and 0 from J, leaving 12 bases between them. The CDR3 totals 16 residues. Germline V gene lookup returns CDR1 SGHKS and CDR2 YYEKEE (reference sequence). CDR3 DNA sequence: TGTGCCAGCAGCTCGGGACAAGTCACAACTAATGAAAAACTGTTTTTT. Amino acid sequence: CASSSGQVTTNEKLFF.

The chain is built from TRBV4-3 and TRBJ1-2, with D maybe TRBD1 (6 bases). The CDR3 covers 16 residues. The germline CDR1 and CDR2 sequences are LGHNA and YSLEER. V gave up 2 bases and J gave up 5 bases, with 18 bases separating them. CDR3 sequence reads: CASSQSLYRVGYGYTF. In DNA, the CDR3 is TGCGCCAGCAGCCAAAGCCTGTACAGGGTTGGTTATGGCTACACCTTC.

The chain employs TRBV11-2 and TRBJ2-7, with 9 positions matching TRBD1. V shed 4 bases, J shed 0 bases, and the junction held 4 bases outside the gene matches. Germline loops: CDR1 SGHAT, CDR2 FQNNGV. The CDR3 runs 15 residues. CDR3 DNA: TGTGCCAGCAGCTCTTGGGACAGGGACTCCTACGAGCAGTACTTC. The encoded protein is CASSSWDRDSYEQYF.

This clone was counted once. The CDR3 DNA reads TGCGCCAGCAGCTTACTAGCGGGAGACACCGGGGAGCTGTTTTTT. It codes for CASSLLAGDTGELFF. This chain uses TRBV5-1 with TRBJ2-2; 11 bases are shared with TRBD2. V was pared by 2 bases and J by 3 bases, with 0 bases of the junction left unmatched. Per germline, CDR1 SGHRS and CDR2 YFSETQ. The CDR3 loop spans 15 amino acids.

The V and J genes are TRBV4-2 and TRBJ1-1, with unresolved D. Trimming shortened V by 1 base and J by 1 base, and 13 bases separated the two germline ends. Looked up from germline, CDR1 is LGHNA and CDR2 is YNFKEQ. This CDR3 is 16 amino acids long. The CDR3 is CASSQGRRGPNTEAFF. The CDR3 bases are TGTGCCAGCAGCCAAGGTCGTCGAGGCCCGAACACTGAAGCTTTCTTT.